This TCR beta chain was observed in a study of blood T cell repertoires in COVID-19. This clone turned up a few times. The CDR3 runs 18 residues. Germline V gene sequence: CDR1 MDHEN, CDR2 SYDVKM. V was shortened by 3 bases and J by 4 bases, with 22 bases between the two germline ends. Assignments of participants to cohorts depended upon their own reported clinical history. Per the study methods: Reference gene primer amplification in the assay estimated nucleated cell counts. Some clones are missing from TCRdb's copy, which holds only in-frame ones; the method was immunoSEQ multiplex PCR. For V, J and clone size, that table is used; D and trimming come from the DNA. The sample records roughly 360,000 clones, about four fifths being singletons.

The sequencing sample was made of PBMCs or T cells enriched from blood (not recorded which). The sequence came from a woman in her forties or fifties who had recovered from COVID-19. The V and J genes are TRBV28 and TRBJ1-5; D perhaps matches TRBD1 (6 bases). Here the CDR3 reads CASSFQASGGGRNQPQHF. The CDR3 DNA is TGTGCCAGCAGTTTCCAGGCCTCGGGGGGCGGGCGGAATCAGCCCCAGCATTTT.